This TCR beta chain was profiled in a study of blood T cell repertoires in COVID-19. Authors' analysis steps: Nucleated cell counts were estimated from reference gene primer amplification. Profiling relied on immunoSEQ multiplex PCR, and the TCRdb table lists in-frame clones only, not all of them. The V and J calls and clone size come from that table; D and trimming were worked out from the DNA. The sample lists around 260,000 clones; 75% to 90% were seen once. CDR3 length: 13 amino acids. After removal of 6 bases from V and 12 bases from J, the junction contained 9 bases not matched to a gene. Material: PBMCs or T cells enriched from blood (not recorded which). The V gene is TRBV12-3 or TRBV12-4, the J gene TRBJ1-3; TRBD1 agrees at 9 bases. The receptor comes from a woman in her twenties or thirties who had recovered from COVID-19. CDR3 protein: CASSPGEGQGIYF. Written as DNA, the CDR3 is TGTGCCAGCAGCCCTGGCGAGGGACAGGGCATATATTTT.